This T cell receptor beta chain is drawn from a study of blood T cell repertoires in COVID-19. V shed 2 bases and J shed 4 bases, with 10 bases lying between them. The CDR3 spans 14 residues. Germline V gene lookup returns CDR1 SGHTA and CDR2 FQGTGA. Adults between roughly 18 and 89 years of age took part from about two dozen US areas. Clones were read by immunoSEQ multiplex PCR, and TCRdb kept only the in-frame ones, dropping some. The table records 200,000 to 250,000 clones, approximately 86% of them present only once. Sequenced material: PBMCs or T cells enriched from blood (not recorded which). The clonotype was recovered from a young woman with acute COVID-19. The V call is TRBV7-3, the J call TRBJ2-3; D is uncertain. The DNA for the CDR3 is TGTGCCAGCAGCTTATGGGCCCGTCCAGATACGCAGTATTTT. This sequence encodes CASSLWARPDTQYF.